The sequence of this TCR beta chain was determined in a study of cytomegalovirus exposure and HLA in healthy donors. Healthy bone marrow donors made up the cohort. This PCR relied on a set of 60 Vbeta primers and 13 Jbeta primers. Sequencing used immunoSEQ multiplex PCR; TCRdb keeps in-frame clones, though not all of them. The table for this sample gives tens of thousands of clones. Trimming took 3 bases from V and 1 from J, leaving 15 bases between them. The germline V gene encodes CDR1 LNHDA and CDR2 SQIVND (reference sequence). The CDR3 runs 17 residues. The sequence came from a male donor in good health and CMV-seronegative. The chain recombines TRBV19 with TRBJ2-2; maybe TRBD2 (6 bases). The sequencing sample was made of PBMCs. The CDR3 is CASSIFVGDWNTGELFF. CDR3 in DNA: TGTGCCAGTAGTATCTTTGTCGGGGACTGGAACACCGGGGAGCTGTTTTTT. Looking up the rest from reference TRBV19 and TRBJ2-2 gives the full variable domain: DGGITQSPKYLFRKEGQNVTLSCEQNLNHDAMYWYRQDPGQGLRLIYYSQIVNDFQKGDIAEGYSVSREKKESFPLTVTSAQKNPTAFYLCASSIFVGDWNTGELFFGEGSRLTVL.